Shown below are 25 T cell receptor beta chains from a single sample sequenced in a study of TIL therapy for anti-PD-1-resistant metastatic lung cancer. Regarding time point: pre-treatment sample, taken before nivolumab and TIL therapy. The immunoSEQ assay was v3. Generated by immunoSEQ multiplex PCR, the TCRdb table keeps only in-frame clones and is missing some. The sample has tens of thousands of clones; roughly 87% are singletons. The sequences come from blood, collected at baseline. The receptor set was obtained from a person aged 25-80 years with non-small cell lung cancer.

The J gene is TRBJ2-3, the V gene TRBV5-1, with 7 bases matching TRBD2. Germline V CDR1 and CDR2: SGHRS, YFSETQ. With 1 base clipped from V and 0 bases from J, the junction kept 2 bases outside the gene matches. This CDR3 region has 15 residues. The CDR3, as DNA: TGCGCCAGCAGCTTGTGGGGGGGAAGCACAGATACGCAGTATTTT. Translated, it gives CASSLWGGSTDTQYF.

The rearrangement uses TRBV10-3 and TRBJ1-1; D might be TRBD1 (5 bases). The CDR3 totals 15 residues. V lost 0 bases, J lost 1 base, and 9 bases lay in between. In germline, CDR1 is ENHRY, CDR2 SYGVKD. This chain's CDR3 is CAISESGGENTEAFF. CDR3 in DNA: TGTGCCATCAGTGAGTCTGGGGGGGAGAACACTGAAGCTTTCTTT.

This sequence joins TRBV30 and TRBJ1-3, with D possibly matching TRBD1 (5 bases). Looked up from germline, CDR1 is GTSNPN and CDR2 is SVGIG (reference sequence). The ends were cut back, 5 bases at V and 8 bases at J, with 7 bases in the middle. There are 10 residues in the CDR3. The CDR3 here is CAWGGDTIYF. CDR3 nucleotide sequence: TGTGCCTGGGGGGGGGACACCATATATTTT.

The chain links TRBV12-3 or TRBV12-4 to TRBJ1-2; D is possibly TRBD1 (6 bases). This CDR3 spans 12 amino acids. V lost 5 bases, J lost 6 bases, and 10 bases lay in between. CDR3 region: CASSRWGHGYTF. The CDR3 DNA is TGTGCCAGCAGTCGGTGGGGGCATGGCTACACCTTC.

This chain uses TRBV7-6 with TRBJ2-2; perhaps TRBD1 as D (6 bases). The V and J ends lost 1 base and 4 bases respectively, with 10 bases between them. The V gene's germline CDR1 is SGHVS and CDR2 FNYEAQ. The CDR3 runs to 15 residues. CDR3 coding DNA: TGTGCCAGCAGCTTAGTATCACAGGGCACCGGGGAGCTGTTTTTT. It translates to CASSLVSQGTGELFF. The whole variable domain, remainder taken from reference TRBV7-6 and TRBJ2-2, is GAGVSQSPRYKVTKRGQDVALRCDPISGHVSLYWYRQALGQGPEFLTYFNYEAQQDKSGLPNDRFSAERPEGSISTLTIQRTEQRDSAMYRCASSLVSQGTGELFFGEGSRLTVL.

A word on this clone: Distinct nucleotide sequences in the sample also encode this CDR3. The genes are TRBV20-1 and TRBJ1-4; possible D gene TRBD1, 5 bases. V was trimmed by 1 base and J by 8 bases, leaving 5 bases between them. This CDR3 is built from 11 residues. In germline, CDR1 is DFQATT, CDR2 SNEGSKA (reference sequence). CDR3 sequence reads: CSARGQEKLFF. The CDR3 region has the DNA TGCAGTGCTAGAGGACAGGAAAAACTGTTTTTT.

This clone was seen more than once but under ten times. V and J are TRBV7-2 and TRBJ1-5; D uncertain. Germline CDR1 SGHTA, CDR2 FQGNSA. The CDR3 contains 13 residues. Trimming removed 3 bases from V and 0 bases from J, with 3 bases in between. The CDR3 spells CASSFSSNQPQHF. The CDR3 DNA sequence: TGTGCCAGCAGCTTCTCTAGCAATCAGCCCCAGCATTTT. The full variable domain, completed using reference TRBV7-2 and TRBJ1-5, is GAGVSQSPSNKVTEKGKDVELRCDPISGHTALYWYRQSLGQGLEFLIYFQGNSAPDKSGLPSDRFSAERTGGSVSTLTIQRTQQEDSAVYLCASSFSSNQPQHFGDGTRLSIL.

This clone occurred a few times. CDR3 nucleotide sequence: TGCGCCAGCAGTGAGTCTGGCCAGGTTGGCTACACCTTC. Translating gives CASSESGQVGYTF. V gene TRBV10-1 combines with J gene TRBJ1-2; D unclear. This CDR3 comprises 13 residues. The germline V gene has CDR1 WNHNN and CDR2 SYGVQD (reference sequence). V dropped 0 bases and J dropped 7 bases, with 9 bases sitting between them.

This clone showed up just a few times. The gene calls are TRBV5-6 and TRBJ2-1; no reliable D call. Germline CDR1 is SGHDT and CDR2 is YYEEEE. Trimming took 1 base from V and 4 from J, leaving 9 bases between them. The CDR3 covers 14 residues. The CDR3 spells CASSLFSEYNEQFF. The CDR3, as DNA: TGTGCCAGCAGCTTGTTTTCAGAGTACAATGAGCAGTTCTTC.

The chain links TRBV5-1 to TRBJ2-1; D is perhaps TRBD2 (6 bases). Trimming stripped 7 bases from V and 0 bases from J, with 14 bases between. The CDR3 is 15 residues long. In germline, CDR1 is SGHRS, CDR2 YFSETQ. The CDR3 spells CASVGGESSYNEQFF. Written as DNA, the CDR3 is TGCGCCAGCGTCGGCGGGGAGAGCTCCTACAATGAGCAGTTCTTC.

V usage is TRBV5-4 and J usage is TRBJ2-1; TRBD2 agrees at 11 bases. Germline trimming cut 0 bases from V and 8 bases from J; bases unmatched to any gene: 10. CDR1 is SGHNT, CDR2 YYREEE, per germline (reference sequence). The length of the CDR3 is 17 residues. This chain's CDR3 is CASSLGSSVLAGDEQFF. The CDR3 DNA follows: TGTGCCAGCAGCTTGGGTAGTTCGGTACTAGCGGGAGATGAGCAGTTCTTC. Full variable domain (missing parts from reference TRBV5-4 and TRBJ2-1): ETGVTQSPTHLIKTRGQQVTLRCSSQSGHNTVSWYQQALGQGPQFIFQYYREEENGRGNFPPRFSGLQFPNYSSELNVNALELDDSALYLCASSLGSSVLAGDEQFFGPGTRLTVL.

In DNA, the CDR3 is TGCGCCAGCAGCTTGGGGACAGGCTACGAGCAGTACTTC. Its protein is CASSLGTGYEQYF. The rearrangement links TRBV5-1 to TRBJ2-7, with 7 bases aligning to TRBD1. The ends lost 0 bases at V and 3 bases at J; junction bases unmatched: 0. CDR3 size: 13 residues. In germline, CDR1 is SGHRS, CDR2 YFSETQ.

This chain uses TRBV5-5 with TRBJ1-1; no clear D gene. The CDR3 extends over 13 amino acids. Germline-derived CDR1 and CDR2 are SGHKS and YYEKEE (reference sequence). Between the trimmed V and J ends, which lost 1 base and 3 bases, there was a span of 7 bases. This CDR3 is CASSLNADTEAFF. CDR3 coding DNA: TGTGCCAGCAGCTTGAATGCAGACACTGAAGCTTTCTTT.

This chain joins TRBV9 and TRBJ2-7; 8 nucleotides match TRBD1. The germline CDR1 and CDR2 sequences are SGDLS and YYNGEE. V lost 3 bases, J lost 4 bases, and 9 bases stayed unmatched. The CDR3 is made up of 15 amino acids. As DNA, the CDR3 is TGTGCCAGCAGCGCCCGACAGGGGTATCTGTACGAGCAGTACTTC. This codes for CASSARQGYLYEQYF.

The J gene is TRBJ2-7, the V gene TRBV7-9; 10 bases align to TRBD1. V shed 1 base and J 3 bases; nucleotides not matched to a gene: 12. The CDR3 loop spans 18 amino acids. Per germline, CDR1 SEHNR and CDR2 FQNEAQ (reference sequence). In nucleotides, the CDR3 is TGTGCCAGCAGCTTAGTCGGGCTGGCCGGGACAGGGGACTACGAGCAGTACTTC. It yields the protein CASSLVGLAGTGDYEQYF. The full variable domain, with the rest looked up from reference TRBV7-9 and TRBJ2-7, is DTGVSQNPRHKITKRGQNVTFRCDPISEHNRLYWYRQTLGQGPEFLTYFQNEAQLEKSRLLSDRFSAERPKGSFSTLEIQRTEQGDSAMYLCASSLVGLAGTGDYEQYFGPGTRLTVT.

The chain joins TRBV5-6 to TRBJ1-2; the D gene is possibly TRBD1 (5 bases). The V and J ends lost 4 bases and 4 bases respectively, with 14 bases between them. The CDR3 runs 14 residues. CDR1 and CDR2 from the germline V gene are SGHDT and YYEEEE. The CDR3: CASSPTGKAYGYTF. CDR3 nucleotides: TGTGCCAGCAGCCCTACAGGAAAAGCCTATGGCTACACCTTC.

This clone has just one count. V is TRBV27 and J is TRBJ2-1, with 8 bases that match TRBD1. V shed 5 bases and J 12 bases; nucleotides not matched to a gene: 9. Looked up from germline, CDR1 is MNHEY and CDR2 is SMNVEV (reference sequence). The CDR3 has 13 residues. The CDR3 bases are TGTGCCAGCAGTGGTCCTGACAGGGGTGGGCAGTTCTTC. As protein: CASSGPDRGGQFF.

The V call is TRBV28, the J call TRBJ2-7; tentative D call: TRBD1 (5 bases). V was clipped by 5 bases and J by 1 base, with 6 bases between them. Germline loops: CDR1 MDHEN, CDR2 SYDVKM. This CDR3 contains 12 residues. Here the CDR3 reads CASSQGSYEQYF. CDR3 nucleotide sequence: TGTGCCAGCAGTCAGGGTTCCTACGAGCAGTACTTC.

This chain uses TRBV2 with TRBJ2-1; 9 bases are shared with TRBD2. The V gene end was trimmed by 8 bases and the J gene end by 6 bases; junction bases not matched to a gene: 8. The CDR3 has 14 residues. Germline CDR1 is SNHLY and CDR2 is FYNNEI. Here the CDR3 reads CASQRGRAVNEQFF. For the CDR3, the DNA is TGTGCCAGCCAACGCGGGAGGGCCGTCAATGAGCAGTTCTTC.

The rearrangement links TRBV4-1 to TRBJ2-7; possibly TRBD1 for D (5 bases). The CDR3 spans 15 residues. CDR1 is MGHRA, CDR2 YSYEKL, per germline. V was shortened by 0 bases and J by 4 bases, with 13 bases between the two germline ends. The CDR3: CASSQDRGSRYEQYF. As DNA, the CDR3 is TGCGCCAGCAGCCAAGATAGGGGCAGCCGTTACGAGCAGTACTTC.

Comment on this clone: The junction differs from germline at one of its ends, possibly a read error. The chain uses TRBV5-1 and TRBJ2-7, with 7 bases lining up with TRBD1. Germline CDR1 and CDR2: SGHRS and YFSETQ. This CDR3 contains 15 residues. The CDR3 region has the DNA TGCGCCAGCAGATTGGGACAGAGCGACTTCTACGAGCAGTACTTC. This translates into CASRLGQSDFYEQYF.

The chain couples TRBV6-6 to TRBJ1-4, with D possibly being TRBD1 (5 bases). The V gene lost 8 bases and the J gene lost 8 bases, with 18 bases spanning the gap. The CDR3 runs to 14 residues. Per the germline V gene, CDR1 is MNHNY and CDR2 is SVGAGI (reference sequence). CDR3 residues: CASLGVGGKEKLFF. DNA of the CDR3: TGTGCCAGCCTGGGGGTAGGAGGTAAGGAAAAACTGTTTTTT.

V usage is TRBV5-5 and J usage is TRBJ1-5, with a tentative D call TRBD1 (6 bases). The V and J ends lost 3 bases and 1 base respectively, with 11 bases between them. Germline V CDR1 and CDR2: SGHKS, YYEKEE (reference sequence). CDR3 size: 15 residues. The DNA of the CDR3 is TGTGCCAGCAGCTCTAGGGACAACAGCAATCAGCCCCAGCATTTT. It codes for CASSSRDNSNQPQHF.

The CDR3 reads CASSAQNSGNTIYF. CDR3 sequence (DNA): TGTGCCAGCAGCGCACAGAACTCTGGAAACACCATATATTTT. The chain is built from TRBV9 and TRBJ1-3; D is uncertain. Trimming took off 3 bases at V and 0 bases at J, with 7 bases between the two ends. There are 14 residues in the CDR3. CDR1 is SGDLS and CDR2 is YYNGEE in the germline V gene.

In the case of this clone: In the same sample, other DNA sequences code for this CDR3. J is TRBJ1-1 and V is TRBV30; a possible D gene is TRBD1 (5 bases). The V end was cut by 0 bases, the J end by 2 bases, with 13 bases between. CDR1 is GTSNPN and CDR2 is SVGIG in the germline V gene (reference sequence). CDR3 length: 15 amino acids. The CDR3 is CAWSVGGTLNTEAFF. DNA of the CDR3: TGTGCCTGGAGTGTAGGCGGGACGCTCAACACTGAAGCTTTCTTT.